The source of this T cell receptor (beta chain) is a study of cytomegalovirus exposure and HLA in healthy donors. Study-wide results and limits: A later analysis showed HLA-associated TCR beta chains outstripping equally common others in clonal expansion.

Concerning this clone itself: Its target is not known.

A multiplex PCR was run with 60 Vbeta primers and 13 Jbeta primers. The repertoire was sequenced with immunoSEQ multiplex PCR; TCRdb's copy has only in-frame clones and lacks some. The sample yields around 100,000 clones, 65% to 80% seen once. This CDR3 spans 12 amino acids. V was clipped by 4 bases and J by 11 bases, with 12 bases between them. Germline lookup yields CDR1 SGDLS and CDR2 YYNGEE. The sample consisted of PBMCs. The chain is built from TRBV9 and TRBJ2-2; D is uncertain. The origin of this receptor is a woman aged 40 to 49 in good health and CMV-seronegative. CDR3 coding DNA: TGTGCCAGCAGCACCGAACCTAAAGAGCTGTTTTTT. Protein sequence: CASSTEPKELFF. The variable domain in full, with the rest retrieved from reference TRBV9 and TRBJ2-2, is DSGVTQTPKHLITATGQRVTLRCSPRSGDLSVYWYQQSLDQGLQFLIQYYNGEERAKGNILERFSAQQFPDLHSELNLSSLELGDSALYFCASSTEPKELFFGEGSRLTVL.